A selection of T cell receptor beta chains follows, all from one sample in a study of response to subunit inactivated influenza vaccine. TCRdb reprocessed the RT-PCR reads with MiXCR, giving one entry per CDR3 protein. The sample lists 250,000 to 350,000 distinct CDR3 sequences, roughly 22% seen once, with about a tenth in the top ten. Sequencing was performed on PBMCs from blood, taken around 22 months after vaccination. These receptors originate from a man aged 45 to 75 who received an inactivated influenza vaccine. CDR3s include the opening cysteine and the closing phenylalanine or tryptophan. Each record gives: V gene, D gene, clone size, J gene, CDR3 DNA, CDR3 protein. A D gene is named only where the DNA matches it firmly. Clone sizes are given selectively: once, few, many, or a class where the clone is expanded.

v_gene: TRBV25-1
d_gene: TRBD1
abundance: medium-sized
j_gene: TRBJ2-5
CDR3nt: TGTGCCAGCAGTGAGAGGGGGCACCAAGAGACCCAGTACTTC
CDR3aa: CASSERGHQETQYF

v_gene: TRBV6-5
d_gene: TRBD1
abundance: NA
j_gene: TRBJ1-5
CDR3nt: TGTGCCAGCAGTTCCGACAGGGGCCCTAATCAGCCCCAGCATTTT
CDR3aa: CASSSDRGPNQPQHF

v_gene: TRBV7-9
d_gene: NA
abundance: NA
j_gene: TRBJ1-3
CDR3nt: TGTGCCAGCAGCTTTTCAGGAGTCTCTGGAAACACCATATATTTT
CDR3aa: CASSFSGVSGNTIYF

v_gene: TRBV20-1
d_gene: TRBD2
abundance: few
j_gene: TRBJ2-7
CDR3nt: TGCAGTGCTAGAAATAGCGGGAGTAGGTACGAGCAGTACTTC
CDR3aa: CSARNSGSRYEQYF

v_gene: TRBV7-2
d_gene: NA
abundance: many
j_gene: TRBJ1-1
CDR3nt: TGTGCCAGCAGCGTTTGGGTGAACACTGAAGCTTTCTTT
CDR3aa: CASSVWVNTEAFF

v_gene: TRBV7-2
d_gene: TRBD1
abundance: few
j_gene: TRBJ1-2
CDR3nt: TGTGCCAGCAGCTTAGGGGACAGGGGCAGGGGCTACACCTTC
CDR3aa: CASSLGDRGRGYTF

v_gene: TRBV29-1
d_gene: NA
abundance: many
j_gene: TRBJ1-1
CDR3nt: TGCAGCGTTGACAGCACTGAAGCTTTCTTT
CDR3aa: CSVDSTEAFF

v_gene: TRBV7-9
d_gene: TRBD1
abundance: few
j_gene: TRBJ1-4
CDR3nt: TGTGCCAGCAGCCCAAGAGACAGGGTAGTGGCTGAAAAACTGTTTTTT
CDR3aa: CASSPRDRVVAEKLFF

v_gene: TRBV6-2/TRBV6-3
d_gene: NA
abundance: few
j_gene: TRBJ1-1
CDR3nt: TGTGCCAGCAGTGTTCGATTCGGACCCGAGGGAGATTCCGAAGCTTTCTTT
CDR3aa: CASSVRFGPEGDSEAFF

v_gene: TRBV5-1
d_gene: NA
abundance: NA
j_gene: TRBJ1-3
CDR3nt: TGCGCCAGCAGCTTGGAGGGACGGGACTCTGGAAACACCATATATTTT
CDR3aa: CASSLEGRDSGNTIYF

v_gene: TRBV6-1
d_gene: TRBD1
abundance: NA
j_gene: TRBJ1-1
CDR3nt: TGTGCCAGCATTGATAGACAGGGGATCATGAACACTGAAGCTTTCTTT
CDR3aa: CASIDRQGIMNTEAFF

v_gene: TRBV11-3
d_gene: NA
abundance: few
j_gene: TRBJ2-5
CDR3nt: TGTGCCAGCAGCTTAGGTATTTGGCAGGGCCAAGAGACCCAGTACTTC
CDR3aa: CASSLGIWQGQETQYF

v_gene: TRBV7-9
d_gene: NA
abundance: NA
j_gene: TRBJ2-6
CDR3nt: TGTGCCAGCAGCGTTACGACTGGACGGTCTGGGGCCAACGTCCTGACTTTC
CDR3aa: CASSVTTGRSGANVLTF

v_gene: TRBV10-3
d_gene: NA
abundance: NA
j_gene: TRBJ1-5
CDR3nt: TGTGCCACCCGGCCGGGGCGCAATCAGCCCCAGCATTTT
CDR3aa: CATRPGRNQPQHF

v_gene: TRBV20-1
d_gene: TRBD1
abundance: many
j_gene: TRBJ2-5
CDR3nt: TGCAGTGCTAGAAAACCAGGGGGAGAGACCCAGTACTTC
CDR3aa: CSARKPGGETQYF

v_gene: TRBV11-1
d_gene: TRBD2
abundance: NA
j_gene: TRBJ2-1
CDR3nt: TGTGCCAGCAGCTTAGAGGGCGGGAGAGGAGGTTTTGAGCAGTTCTTC
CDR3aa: CASSLEGGRGGFEQFF

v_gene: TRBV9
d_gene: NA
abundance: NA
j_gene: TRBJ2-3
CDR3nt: TGTGCCAGCAGCGCTAAGTTCACAGATACGCAGTATTTT
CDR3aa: CASSAKFTDTQYF

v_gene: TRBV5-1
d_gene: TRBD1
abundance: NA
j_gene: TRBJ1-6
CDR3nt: TGCGCCAGCAGCGTGGGACAGCCCAATTCACCCCTCCACTTT
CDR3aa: CASSVGQPNSPLHF

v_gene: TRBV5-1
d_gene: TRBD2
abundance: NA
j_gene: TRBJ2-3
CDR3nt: TGCGCCAGCAGCTCTCGGGGGGGCAACACAGATACGCAGTATTTT
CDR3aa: CASSSRGGNTDTQYF

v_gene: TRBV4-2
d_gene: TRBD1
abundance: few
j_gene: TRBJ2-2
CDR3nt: TGTGCCAGCAGCCAAGATCCCGCCAGGGGGTATGCCGGGGAGCTGTTTTTT
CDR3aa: CASSQDPARGYAGELFF